The 20 T cell receptor beta chains below all came from one sample that was sequenced in a study of CD8+CD57+ T cells in acquired aplastic anemia. Profiling that covered TCR beta VDJ and CDR3 relied on genomic DNA as its template. TCRdb redid the calling of the reads with MiXCR, one entry per CDR3 protein. Here the sample spans hundreds of thousands of distinct CDR3 sequences, 40% to 60% being singletons. Sequenced patients had shown CD8+CD57+ cell expansion by flow cytometry. The sample consisted of sorted CD4+, CD8+, or CD8+CD57+ T cells (not recorded which) from PBMCs. The receptors here all came from a human donor with aplastic anemia.

This clonotype has at least ten counts. The rearrangement links TRBV7-2 to TRBJ2-7; D possibly corresponds to TRBD2 (6 bases). This CDR3 contains 15 residues. Germline V gene data show CDR1 as SGHTA and CDR2 as FQGNSA. The germline V and J ends were trimmed by 2 bases and 7 bases, with 18 bases remaining between them. The CDR3 DNA is TGTGCCAGCAGCTTACAGGTCGGAAATGGGGGGGAGCAGTACTTC. It codes for CASSLQVGNGGEQYF.

This clonotype has just one count. Being one base from a much bigger clone, this may be a read error. The rearrangement uses TRBV20-1 and TRBJ2-7; 8 nucleotides line up with TRBD1. Germline V gene sequence: CDR1 DFQATT, CDR2 SNEGSKA (reference sequence). J lost 2 bases, V lost 5 bases, and 26 bases had no gene match. This CDR3 has 20 residues. This chain's CDR3 is CSAGAQGQADRQIFPYEQYF. The CDR3 DNA sequence: TGCAGTGCTGGAGCTCAGGGACAGGCCGACCGACAAATCTTCCCCTACGAGCAGTACTTC.

The chain recombines TRBV29-1 with TRBJ1-2; tentatively, D is TRBD1 (6 bases). Trimming cost V 1 base and J 4 bases, with 19 bases left between them. From germline, CDR1 is SQVTM and CDR2 ANQGSEA. This CDR3 spans 16 amino acids. The CDR3 region is CSVEGGGGPLGYGYTF. For the CDR3, the DNA is TGCAGCGTTGAAGGCGGGGGGGGGCCCCTAGGCTATGGCTACACCTTC. The full variable domain, its missing parts supplied by reference TRBV29-1 and TRBJ1-2, is SAVISQKPSRDICQRGTSLTIQCQVDSQVTMMFWYRQQPGQSLTLIATANQGSEATYESGFVIDKFPISRPNLTFSTLTVSNMSPEDSSIYLCSVEGGGGPLGYGYTFGSGTRLTVV.

This chain connects TRBV12-3 or TRBV12-4 to TRBJ2-5; D gene uncertain. The CDR3 loop spans 13 amino acids. Trimming took 5 bases from V and 2 from J, leaving 9 bases between them. The CDR3 DNA reads TGTGCCAGCAGTGGGCTAGGACAAGAGACCCAGTACTTC. Translated, it gives CASSGLGQETQYF.

This clonotype has at least ten counts. This chain's CDR3 is CASTLGRNNQPQHF. CDR3 DNA sequence: TGTGCCAGTACCCTGGGACGGAATAATCAGCCCCAGCATTTT. The V gene is TRBV19, the J gene TRBJ1-5; possibly TRBD1 for D (5 bases). This CDR3 is built from 14 residues. Germline values: CDR1 LNHDA, CDR2 SQIVND (reference sequence). Trimming removed 7 bases at V and 4 bases at J, with 14 bases between.

The chain recombines TRBV7-9 with TRBJ2-5; 14 nucleotides align to TRBD2. After removal of 0 bases from V and 2 bases from J, the junction contained 8 bases not matched to a gene. Germline V gene sequence: CDR1 SEHNR, CDR2 FQNEAQ (reference sequence). This CDR3 is built from 19 residues. The CDR3 DNA reads TGTGCCAGCAGCTTAGCCCCTGGGACTAGCGGGGGACCACAAGAGACCCAGTACTTC. Translated, it gives CASSLAPGTSGGPQETQYF.

This clonotype came up many times. The J gene is TRBJ2-3, the V gene TRBV6-6, with D possibly called TRBD1 or TRBD2 (5 bases each). Germline CDR1 MNHNY, CDR2 SVGAGI (reference sequence). This CDR3 has 15 residues. Trimming left V 7 bases short and J 1 base short, with 15 bases between. Here the CDR3 DNA reads TGTGCCAGCACCGGGACGGCGGGTGGCACAGATACGCAGTATTTT. It yields the protein CASTGTAGGTDTQYF.

This clonotype has more than one count but fewer than ten. This may come from a read error, since a much larger clone is one base off. This chain uses TRBV20-1 with TRBJ2-1; 11 nucleotides match TRBD2. The germline V gene encodes CDR1 DFQATT and CDR2 SNEGSKA (reference sequence). The ends lost 6 bases at V and 7 bases at J; junction bases unmatched: 11. The CDR3 loop spans 15 amino acids. The CDR3 bases are TGCAGTGCCCGCAGTAGCGGGGGGGCGGGGAATGAGCAGTTCTTC. Its protein product is CSARSSGGAGNEQFF.

This clonotype was recorded at least ten times. V usage is TRBV7-9 and J usage is TRBJ1-5; tentative D call: TRBD1 (5 bases). This CDR3 has 13 amino acids. Germline loops: CDR1 SEHNR, CDR2 FQNEAQ (reference sequence). The ends were cut back, 1 base at V and 7 bases at J, with 8 bases in the middle. This CDR3 is CASSLGGGQPQHF. CDR3 nucleotides: TGTGCCAGCAGCTTAGGGGGGGGGCAGCCCCAGCATTTT.

The gene calls are TRBV7-2 and TRBJ2-3; 8 nucleotides agree with TRBD2. The CDR3 runs to 17 residues. The germline V gene encodes CDR1 SGHTA and CDR2 FQGNSA. The V and J ends lost 3 bases and 0 bases, in that order; junction bases with no gene match: 8. The CDR3 protein is CASSLSPPSGSTDTQYF. Here the CDR3 DNA reads TGTGCCAGCAGCTTGTCCCCTCCTAGCGGGAGCACAGATACGCAGTATTTT.

This clonotype was found many times. The rearrangement links TRBV19 to TRBJ2-3, with a tentative D call TRBD2 (5 bases). The CDR3 contains 14 residues. The germline V gene has CDR1 LNHDA and CDR2 SQIVND (reference sequence). V was clipped by 5 bases and J by 0 bases, with 9 bases between them. The CDR3 DNA follows: TGTGCCAGTAGTTTTAGAGGGAGCACAGATACGCAGTATTTT. Amino acid sequence: CASSFRGSTDTQYF.

This rearrangement joins TRBV14 to TRBJ2-7; D gene uncertain. The CDR3 loop spans 13 amino acids. Trimming removed 5 bases from V and 7 bases from J, with 15 bases in between. CDR1 and CDR2 (germline): SGHDN, FVKESK. CDR3 residues: CASSMSGRSEQYF. CDR3 nucleotides: TGTGCCAGCAGCATGTCCGGCCGCTCGGAGCAGTACTTC.

This rearrangement joins TRBV4-3 to TRBJ2-7; maybe TRBD1 (6 bases). This CDR3 is built from 15 residues. The germline CDR1 and CDR2 sequences are LGHNA and YSLEER. V lost 0 bases, J lost 6 bases, and 15 bases lay in between. The CDR3 spells CASSQDRQGYVEQYF. CDR3 DNA sequence: TGCGCCAGCAGCCAAGATCGGCAGGGGTACGTCGAGCAGTACTTC.

The chain is built from TRBV30 and TRBJ2-7; TRBD1 agrees at 9 bases. The CDR3 extends over 13 amino acids. Trimming at V came to 3 bases and at J to 7 bases, leaving 7 bases not matched to a gene. Germline lookup yields CDR1 GTSNPN and CDR2 SVGIG (reference sequence). CDR3 bases: TGTGCCTGGAGCCCACTAGGGACAGGGGAGCAGTACTTC. It encodes CAWSPLGTGEQYF.

This clonotype was counted ten times or more. This sequence joins TRBV5-1 and TRBJ1-4; D gene ambiguous. This CDR3 comprises 14 residues. V lost 0 bases, J lost 7 bases, and 10 bases lay in between. Germline V CDR1 and CDR2: SGHRS, YFSETQ. Here the CDR3 DNA reads TGCGCCAGCAGCTTGGGGGGTAGCGGTGAAAAACTGTTTTTT. It codes for CASSLGGSGEKLFF.

The V and J genes are TRBV6-1 and TRBJ2-1; 7 nucleotides line up with TRBD1. The CDR3 is 15 amino acids. The trim removed 9 bases at V and 2 bases at J, leaving 10 bases unmatched. In germline, CDR1 is MNHNS, CDR2 SASEGT. The CDR3 protein is CASTGQARPYNEQFF. As DNA, the CDR3 is TGTGCCAGTACCGGACAGGCCCGGCCCTACAATGAGCAGTTCTTC.

The rearrangement links TRBV7-9 to TRBJ1-2; no firm D call. With 5 bases removed from V and 6 bases from J, the gap between germline ends came to 10 bases. Germline values: CDR1 SEHNR, CDR2 FQNEAQ (reference sequence). The CDR3 spans 12 residues. CDR3 coding DNA: TGTGCCAGCAGCCCCCCAGCGGATGGCTACACCTTC. Translating it yields CASSPPADGYTF.

Ten or more counts support this clonotype. This chain uses TRBV10-1 with TRBJ2-3; 10 bases map to TRBD1. CDR3 length: 16 amino acids. Germline V gives CDR1 WNHNN, CDR2 SYGVQD (reference sequence). Trimming at V came to 3 bases and at J to 5 bases, leaving 8 bases not matched to a gene. CDR3 sequence: CASSESDRGYKDTQYF. Here the CDR3 DNA reads TGCGCCAGCAGTGAATCGGACAGGGGGTATAAAGATACGCAGTATTTT.

In this sample, this clonotype turned up many times. The rearrangement links TRBV19 to TRBJ2-2; TRBD2 agrees at 9 bases. Germline-derived CDR1 and CDR2 are LNHDA and SQIVND (reference sequence). This CDR3 has 15 residues. Germline trimming cut 4 bases from V and 3 bases from J; bases unmatched to any gene: 3. The CDR3 DNA is TGTGCCAGTAGTACTAGCGGGGTAGACACCGGGGAGCTGTTTTTT. This codes for CASSTSGVDTGELFF.

In DNA form, the CDR3 reads TGCAGTGCTAGAAACCCGGGACAGACGCGACACGAGCAGTACTTC. It encodes CSARNPGQTRHEQYF. V is TRBV20-1 and J is TRBJ2-7; 7 nucleotides match TRBD1. Germline V gene sequence: CDR1 DFQATT, CDR2 SNEGSKA (reference sequence). This CDR3 spans 15 amino acids. V was pared by 2 bases and J by 5 bases, with 12 bases of the junction left unmatched.